This T cell receptor (beta chain) was sequenced for a study of blood T cell repertoires in COVID-19. As for the study in general: The United States, Italy and Spain provided the acute and convalescent COVID-19 samples. Sample material is recorded as cDNA or gDNA derived from T cells, B-cell-depleted T cells, or PBMCs.

Those enrolled in Seattle joined during active infection and were followed longitudinally afterward. CDR1 is LNHDA, CDR2 SQIVND, per germline (reference sequence). This CDR3 comprises 14 residues. V gave up 5 bases and J gave up 4 bases; unmatched junction bases: 6. The assay was immunoSEQ multiplex PCR, and TCRdb's table has in-frame clones only and misses some. Among around 55,000 clones, roughly 90% were seen once, and the ten largest hold roughly 3.6%. The chain carries TRBV19 and TRBJ1-1, with 8 bases fitting TRBD1. This TCR was sampled from a man aged 35 to 55 with COVID-19, enrolled during active disease. Sequencing was done on a sample of peripheral blood. The CDR3 sequence: CASSSGQVSTEAFF. The CDR3 bases are TGTGCCAGTAGTTCGGGACAGGTGAGCACTGAAGCTTTCTTT.